Below, 9 T cell receptor beta chains from the same sample are listed, as sequenced in a study of neurological immune-mediated disorders. One entry per CDR3 protein results from TCRdb running MiXCR on the 5' RACE reads. The data show about 120,000 distinct CDR3 sequences, about 3.4% seen once. Sequenced sample: PBMCs. These receptors were collected from a woman in her twenties or thirties with multiple sclerosis.

This clonotype came up many times. This chain links TRBV20-1 with TRBJ1-2; possible D gene TRBD1, 5 bases. The CDR3 is 12 residues long. Germline values: CDR1 DFQATT, CDR2 SNEGSKA (reference sequence). Trimming left V 4 bases short and J 4 bases short, with 10 bases between. The CDR3 spells CSATWDGYGYTF. The CDR3, as DNA: TGCAGTGCTACCTGGGACGGCTATGGCTACACCTTC.

This clonotype was seen many times. This chain connects TRBV29-1 to TRBJ2-5; the D gene could be TRBD1 or TRBD2 (6 bases each). V was pared by 4 bases and J by 5 bases, with 14 bases between. The germline V gene encodes CDR1 SQVTM and CDR2 ANQGSEA. The CDR3 consists of 13 residues. The CDR3 nucleotides are TGCAGCGTTGCCGGGGGCCGAGAGGAGACCCAGTACTTC. Translated: CSVAGGREETQYF.

This clonotype was counted ten times or more. At one of its ends the junction is not consistent with the germline gene, which may arise from a read error. The chain carries TRBV20-1 and TRBJ1-2, with D perhaps matching TRBD1 (6 bases). CDR1 and CDR2 (germline): DFQATT, SNEGSKA (reference sequence). This CDR3 has 18 residues. DNA of the CDR3: TGCAGTGCTATAGGGTCCCAAGCAGTTGCGACTCCTTTGGGACACCAGCACTTC. Protein product: CSAIGSQAVATPLGHQHF.

The gene calls are TRBV7-2 and TRBJ2-7; 11 nucleotides match TRBD2. From germline, CDR1 is SGHTA and CDR2 FQGNSA. The V and J ends lost 0 bases and 7 bases, in that order; junction bases with no gene match: 5. This CDR3 has 15 residues. In nucleotides, the CDR3 is TGTGCCAGCAGCTTAGCACTAGCGGGAGCAGGGGAGCAGTACTTC. This gives the protein CASSLALAGAGEQYF. Complete variable domain (other parts from reference TRBV7-2 and TRBJ2-7): GAGVSQSPSNKVTEKGKDVELRCDPISGHTALYWYRQSLGQGLEFLIYFQGNSAPDKSGLPSDRFSAERTGGSVSTLTIQRTQQEDSAVYLCASSLALAGAGEQYFGPGTRLTVT.

This clonotype appeared many times. The V call is TRBV6-5, the J call TRBJ1-6; 12 bases align to TRBD1. Trimming at V came to 4 bases and at J to 9 bases, leaving 10 bases not matched to a gene. Germline V gene sequence: CDR1 MNHEY, CDR2 SVGAGI. This CDR3 spans 17 amino acids. The CDR3 DNA reads as TGTGCCAGCAGTTTTATACCGGGACAGGGGGCTCGTTCACCCCTCCACTTT. It yields the protein CASSFIPGQGARSPLHF.

The rearrangement uses TRBV15 and TRBJ1-2; 8 bases agree with TRBD1. The CDR3 contains 14 residues. J lost 8 bases, V lost 3 bases, and 8 bases had no gene match. Germline CDR1 is LNHNV and CDR2 is YYDKDF (reference sequence). The DNA for the CDR3 is TGTGCCACCAGCAGGGACAGGGCCCTGGTGGGCTACACCTTC. Amino acids: CATSRDRALVGYTF.

In its sample, this clonotype was seen many times. The chain joins TRBV14 to TRBJ2-1; TRBD2 is a possible D gene (5 bases). Germline assignment: CDR1 SGHDN and CDR2 FVKESK. V gave up 2 bases and J gave up 2 bases, with 7 bases separating them. The CDR3 loop spans 14 amino acids. The CDR3 nucleotides read TGTGCCAGCAGCCAACCGGGAACCTACAATGAGCAGTTCTTC. Amino acid sequence: CASSQPGTYNEQFF.

Details on this clonotype: This clone may be a read error of a much larger clone one base away. The V and J genes are TRBV9 and TRBJ2-1, with 10 bases matching TRBD2. The CDR3 length is 17 residues. Germline trimming cut 7 bases from V and 10 bases from J; bases unmatched to any gene: 20. Germline-derived CDR1 and CDR2 are SGDLS and YYNGEE. The CDR3 DNA sequence: TGTGCCAGCGGCGACGGGGGGAGCGGGAGGGCCTCAGAAGAGCAGTTCTTC. This codes for CASGDGGSGRASEEQFF. Full variable domain (outside the CDR3, taken from reference TRBV9 and TRBJ2-1): DSGVTQTPKHLITATGQRVTLRCSPRSGDLSVYWYQQSLDQGLQFLIQYYNGEERAKGNILERFSAQQFPDLHSELNLSSLELGDSALYFCASGDGGSGRASEEQFFGPGTRLTVL.

V is TRBV10-3 and J is TRBJ1-1; the D is unclear. CDR1 and CDR2 from the germline V gene are ENHRY and SYGVKD. The CDR3 is 14 amino acids. V lost 0 bases and J lost 8, with 13 bases in between. Written as DNA, the CDR3 is TGTGCCATCAGTGAGTCAGGTGGGAGTACAGAAGCTTTCTTT. The encoded protein is CAISESGGSTEAFF.